This T cell receptor (beta chain) appears in the sequencing data of a study of vaccination and CD4 T cells after COVID-19. Treatment specified: roughly 10-day PBMC culture with coronavirus spike peptide pools or control peptides (ViraFEST assay). CD4+ T lymphocytes from the unexposed donor were collected before the COVID-19 pandemic (2011-2018). On this clonotype: Its antigen remains unidentified.

Sequencing of DNA taken from cultured CD4+ T cells relied on the Oncomine TCR Beta short-read assay. TCRdb itself ran the PCR reads through MiXCR, one entry per CDR3 protein. The sample lists roughly 6,800 distinct CDR3 sequences; approximately 40% were seen once. The CDR3 extends over 15 amino acids. The ends were cut back, 7 bases at V and 0 bases at J, with 15 bases in the middle. The V gene's germline CDR1 is MNHNS and CDR2 SASEGT. This rearrangement joins TRBV6-1 to TRBJ1-1, with D hard to call. Sample: CD4+ T cells from blood, cultured in vitro. The source is a human donor in good health. The CDR3 nucleotides are TGTGCCAGCATCGGGAGTCTCCCCATGAACACTGAAGCTTTCTTT. As protein: CASIGSLPMNTEAFF.